This record concerns one T cell receptor beta chain sequence. The antigen is undetermined. CD8 cells classed as naive were CD45RO-negative and positively selected for CCR7, excluding terminally differentiated effector memory CD45RA+ cells. This sample is drawn from a study of shared clonotypes between healthy human individuals. General study points: Rarefaction revealed incomplete sorted-subset sequencing despite large depth. As a rule, naive subsets had a larger estimated richness than memory subsets.

Methods used by the authors: ImmunoSEQ yielded junction-only sequences lacking quality scores, so filtering differed. Measured with immunoSEQ multiplex PCR; TCRdb has only the in-frame clones, and not every one. The DNA gave D and trimming, while V, J and clone size come from that table. The table shows 550,000 to 600,000 clones, with 98% occurring only once. The source is a man aged 30 to 39 in good health. Sequencing was carried out using naive CD8+ T cells sorted from blood.

The CDR3, as DNA: TGCGCCAGCAGCACGGGGCATAATGGCTACACCTTC. Residues: CASSTGHNGYTF. The V gene is TRBV5-1, the J gene TRBJ1-2; the D gene is possibly TRBD1 (5 bases). V was trimmed by 4 bases and J by 6 bases, leaving 10 bases between them. The CDR3 sequence is 12 residues long. CDR1 SGHRS and CDR2 YFSETQ come from the germline V gene.